Listed here are 2 T cell receptor beta chains from one sample, sequenced in a study of cytomegalovirus exposure and HLA in healthy donors (dated by TCRdb to 2017 to 2019). The library relied on the immunoSEQ multiplex PCR assay. A mixture of 60 forward primers for TCR Vbeta segments and 13 reverse primers for TCR Jbeta segments was used in the multiplex PCR. In its TCRdb copy, this immuneACCESS table keeps in-frame sequences only and misses some clones. Where compared with another copy, unresolved V genes explain less than half of these, and the others have no known cause. For this sample the table gives 200,000 to 250,000 clones, of which about 80% were detected only once. Together, the top ten hold 1.5% to 2% of the sample. Sequenced input: PBMCs. These receptors were taken from a man younger than 30 in good health and CMV-seronegative.

The chain links TRBV30 to TRBJ2-3, with TRBD2 matching over 8 bases. After removal of 0 bases from V and 1 base from J, the junction contained 0 bases not matched to a gene. The CDR3 extends over 14 amino acids. Per the germline V gene, CDR1 is GTSNPN and CDR2 is SVGIG (reference sequence). The CDR3 protein is CAWSVAGGTDTQYF. For the CDR3, the DNA is TGTGCCTGGAGTGTAGCGGGGGGCACAGATACGCAGTATTTT.

This chain links TRBV7-9 with TRBJ1-1; no firm D call. V was pared by 4 bases and J by 7 bases, with 22 bases between. The length of the CDR3 is 16 residues. Germline V lookup: CDR1 SEHNR, CDR2 FQNEAQ (reference sequence). DNA of the CDR3: TGTGCCAGCAGCTCCCTCCAAAGGCCCGACTTCGGTGAAGCTTTCTTT. It specifies CASSSLQRPDFGEAFF.